These 17 T cell receptor beta chains originate from one sample sequenced in a study of molecular identifiers for immune sequencing clone quantification. MiXCR, applied by TCRdb to the PCR reads, yields one record per CDR3 protein. The table records about 640,000 distinct CDR3 sequences, 15% to 20% of them present only once. The sequenced sample consisted of naive CD8+ T cells from blood, with Jurkat cell RNA spiked in. Subset meaning: FACS-sorted CD8+CD4-CCR7+CD45RA+ naive T cells. The receptors shown here come from a human donor in good health. Some libraries in this study had Jurkat cell RNA spiked in.

This clonotype was found many times. The rearrangement uses TRBV6-5 and TRBJ2-5; D remains unclear. This CDR3 contains 14 residues. V lost 8 bases to trimming and J lost 0 bases, with 13 bases between them. Germline values: CDR1 MNHEY, CDR2 SVGAGI. The CDR3 region is CASFPKTYQETQYF. DNA of the CDR3: TGTGCCAGCTTCCCAAAGACCTACCAAGAGACCCAGTACTTC.

This clonotype was seen more than once but under ten times. J is TRBJ2-2 and V is TRBV11-2, with 13 nucleotides matching TRBD2. The CDR3 extends over 18 amino acids. Germline V gene lookup returns CDR1 SGHAT and CDR2 FQNNGV. J was trimmed by 8 bases and V by 5 bases; bases with no gene match: 14. DNA of the CDR3: TGTGCCAGCAGCGCCAGCAAGACTAGCGGGGGGCCCAGGGGGGAGCTGTTTTTT. It specifies CASSASKTSGGPRGELFF.

This clonotype was counted between two and nine times. The V call is TRBV27, the J call TRBJ2-6; D is unresolved. The CDR3 totals 15 residues. V dropped 4 bases and J dropped 0 bases, with 7 bases sitting between them. The germline V gene has CDR1 MNHEY and CDR2 SMNVEV (reference sequence). Written as DNA, the CDR3 is TGTGCCAGCAGTTCTGGAATCTCTGGGGCCAACGTCCTGACTTTC. Its translation: CASSSGISGANVLTF.

This clonotype was counted a single time. A much larger clone differs by one base, so this may be a read error. J is TRBJ2-1 and V is TRBV7-8, with 9 positions matching TRBD2. After removal of 5 bases from V and 9 bases from J, the junction contained 17 bases not matched to a gene. CDR1 is SGHVS and CDR2 is FQNEAQ in the germline V gene. The CDR3 sequence is 17 residues long. The CDR3 DNA reads as TGTGCCAGCAGCCCCCCGGACGTAGGCGGGGGGGGATCTGAGCAGTTCTTC. Translation: CASSPPDVGGGGSEQFF. Supplemented by reference TRBV7-8 and TRBJ2-1, the full variable domain reads GAGVSQSPRYKVAKRGQDVALRCDPISGHVSLFWYQQALGQGPEFLTYFQNEAQLDKSGLPSDRFFAERPEGSVSTLKIQRTQQEDSAVYLCASSPPDVGGGGSEQFFGPGTRLTVL.

The chain uses TRBV20-1 and TRBJ1-1, with D possibly being TRBD1 (6 bases). V was clipped by 4 bases and J by 5 bases, with 11 bases between them. Germline V gene lookup returns CDR1 DFQATT and CDR2 SNEGSKA (reference sequence). This CDR3 contains 12 residues. The CDR3 DNA reads as TGCAGTGCTATTGCAGGGGTAACTGAAGCTTTCTTT. Amino acids: CSAIAGVTEAFF.

This clonotype was seen repeatedly, ten times or more. The rearrangement uses TRBV5-6 and TRBJ2-5; D possibly corresponds to TRBD2 (5 bases). The V end was cut by 4 bases, the J end by 0 bases, with 10 bases between. Germline lookup yields CDR1 SGHDT and CDR2 YYEEEE. This CDR3 region has 14 residues. Written as DNA, the CDR3 is TGTGCCAGCAGCCCGGCCGGGGACCAAGAGACCCAGTACTTC. It is translated as CASSPAGDQETQYF.

About this clonotype itself: A much larger clone differs from this one at a single base, so this may be a read error. A read error is likely, as this CDR3 ends without the conserved phenylalanine or tryptophan. The rearrangement joins TRBV20-1 to TRBJ2-1, with 10 bases fitting TRBD2. CDR3 length: 15 amino acids. With V trimmed by 6 bases and J by 3 bases, 8 bases remained unmatched. CDR1 is DFQATT and CDR2 is SNEGSKA in the germline V gene (reference sequence). The CDR3 sequence: CSARPGTSVYNEQFL. As DNA, the CDR3 is TGCAGTGCGCGCCCCGGGACTAGCGTCTACAATGAGCAGTTCCTC.

Worth noting for this clonotype: This could be a read error, since a much larger clone is one nucleotide away. In DNA form, the CDR3 reads TGTGCCTGGAGTGATTGGGAGGATCCCTCCTACGAGCAGTACTTC. Translating gives CAWSDWEDPSYEQYF. The chain combines TRBV30 with TRBJ2-7, with D tentatively TRBD2 (6 bases). The CDR3 length is 15 residues. The ends were cut back, 1 base at V and 0 bases at J, with 13 bases in the middle. The V gene's germline CDR1 is GTSNPN and CDR2 SVGIG (reference sequence).

This clonotype was observed many times. The chain carries TRBV7-8 and TRBJ2-3; unclear D gene. V was trimmed by 1 base and J by 0 bases, leaving 14 bases between them. Looked up from germline, CDR1 is SGHVS and CDR2 is FQNEAQ. This CDR3 has 17 amino acids. CDR3 loop: CASSLVWTEKSTDTQYF. DNA for the CDR3: TGTGCCAGCAGCTTAGTGTGGACGGAAAAAAGCACAGATACGCAGTATTTT.

The table lists this clonotype with many counts. The CDR3 sequence: CASSQDKAGGYEQYF. CDR3 nucleotides: TGCGCCAGCAGCCAAGATAAGGCAGGGGGATACGAGCAGTACTTC. The chain recombines TRBV4-3 with TRBJ2-7; 7 bases align to TRBD1. The V and J ends lost 0 bases and 4 bases, in that order; junction bases with no gene match: 6. The V gene's germline CDR1 is LGHNA and CDR2 YSLEER. CDR3 length equals 15 residues.

This clonotype turned up a few times. The V gene is TRBV7-6, the J gene TRBJ2-3; 15 bases match TRBD2. Germline V lookup: CDR1 SGHVS, CDR2 FNYEAQ. Germline trimming cut 1 base from V and 8 bases from J; bases unmatched to any gene: 4. The CDR3 runs 16 residues. CDR3 loop: CASSLEGLAGGGTQYF. CDR3 DNA: TGTGCCAGCAGCTTAGAGGGACTAGCGGGAGGCGGTACGCAGTATTTT.

Many counts were recorded for this clonotype. The V and J genes are TRBV27 and TRBJ1-6, with a tentative D call TRBD1 (6 bases). V was cut by 8 bases and J by 9 bases, with 14 bases left in between. The germline gives CDR1 MNHEY, CDR2 SMNVEV (reference sequence). The length of the CDR3 is 13 residues. In DNA form, the CDR3 reads TGTGCCAGCGGACACGGACAGCTTTCACCCCTCCACTTT. Translated, it gives CASGHGQLSPLHF.

In its sample, this clonotype was seen many times. J is TRBJ1-5 and V is TRBV5-8, with unresolved D. Per the germline V gene, CDR1 is SGHTS and CDR2 is YDEGEE. Trimming removed 4 bases at V and 0 bases at J, with 11 bases between. The CDR3 runs to 15 residues. The CDR3 nucleotides read TGTGCCAGCAGCCACACACCCTATAGCAATCAGCCCCAGCATTTT. Translating gives CASSHTPYSNQPQHF.

The V and J genes are TRBV27 and TRBJ2-6; no definite D call. V lost 3 bases, J lost 1 base, and 4 bases lay in between. This CDR3 spans 14 amino acids. CDR1 is MNHEY, CDR2 SMNVEV, per germline (reference sequence). In DNA form, the CDR3 reads TGTGCCAGCAGTTTTTTGTCTGGGGCCAACGTCCTGACTTTC. This encodes CASSFLSGANVLTF.

This clonotype was seen at least ten times. The rearrangement uses TRBV7-2 and TRBJ2-7; D remains ambiguous. Germline V gene data show CDR1 as SGHTA and CDR2 as FQGNSA. This CDR3 is built from 12 residues. V was pared by 3 bases and J by 3 bases, with 6 bases between. In DNA, the CDR3 is TGTGCCAGCAGCTTCCCCGACTACGAGCAGTACTTC. Residues: CASSFPDYEQYF.

Comment on this clonotype: A much bigger clone sits one base away, suggesting this may be a read error. This chain links TRBV20-1 with TRBJ2-7, with TRBD2 matching 7 bases. CDR1 DFQATT and CDR2 SNEGSKA come from the germline V gene (reference sequence). There are 15 residues in the CDR3. This CDR3 is CSARDLAGDLYKQYF. The DNA of the CDR3 is TGCAGTGCTAGAGATCTGGCGGGAGATCTCTACAAGCAGTACTTC.

There are a few counts of this clonotype. This chain connects TRBV4-1 to TRBJ2-3; D is perhaps TRBD2 (5 bases). Germline V gene lookup returns CDR1 MGHRA and CDR2 YSYEKL. The CDR3 runs to 15 residues. Trimming shortened V by 0 bases and J by 4 bases, and 11 bases separated the two germline ends. The CDR3 coding sequence is TGCGCCAGCAGCCAAGATCCCGGGGTGGCAGATACGCAGTATTTT. Protein sequence: CASSQDPGVADTQYF.